This T cell receptor beta chain is drawn from a study of blood T cell repertoires in COVID-19. Assay used: immunoSEQ multiplex PCR; TCRdb lists only in-frame clones, some missing. The table includes some 340,000 clones, around 87% detected once. Germline V gene data show CDR1 as SEHNR and CDR2 as FQNEAQ (reference sequence). Trimming shortened V by 2 bases and J by 4 bases, and 3 bases separated the two germline ends. This CDR3 is built from 11 residues. This clone was observed once. The V gene is TRBV7-9, the J gene TRBJ2-7; D gene ambiguous. Sequencing was performed on PBMCs or T cells enriched from blood (not recorded which). The sequence was obtained from a woman in her 30s who had recovered from COVID-19. CDR3 sequence (DNA): TGTGCCAGCAGCTTACGGTACGAGCAGTACTTC. Residues: CASSLRYEQYF.